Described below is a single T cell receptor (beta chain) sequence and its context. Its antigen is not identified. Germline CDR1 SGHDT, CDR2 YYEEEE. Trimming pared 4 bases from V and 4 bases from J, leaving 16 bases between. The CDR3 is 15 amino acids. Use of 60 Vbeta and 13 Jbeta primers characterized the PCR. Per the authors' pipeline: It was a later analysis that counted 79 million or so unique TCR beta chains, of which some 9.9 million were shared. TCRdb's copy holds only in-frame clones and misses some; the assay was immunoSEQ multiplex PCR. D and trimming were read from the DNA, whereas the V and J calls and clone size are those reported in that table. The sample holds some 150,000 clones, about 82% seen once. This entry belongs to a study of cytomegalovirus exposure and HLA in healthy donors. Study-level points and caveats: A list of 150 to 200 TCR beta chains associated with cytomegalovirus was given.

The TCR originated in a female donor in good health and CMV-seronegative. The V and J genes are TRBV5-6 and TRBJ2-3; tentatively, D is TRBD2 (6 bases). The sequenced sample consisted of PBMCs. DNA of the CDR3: TGTGCCAGCAGCGGAACTAGCAGGGTCGCAGATACGCAGTATTTT. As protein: CASSGTSRVADTQYF. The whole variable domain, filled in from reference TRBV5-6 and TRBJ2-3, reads DAGVTQSPTHLIKTRGQQVTLRCSPKSGHDTVSWYQQALGQGPQFIFQYYEEEERQRGNFPDRFSGHQFPNYSSELNVNALLLGDSALYLCASSGTSRVADTQYFGPGTRLTVL.